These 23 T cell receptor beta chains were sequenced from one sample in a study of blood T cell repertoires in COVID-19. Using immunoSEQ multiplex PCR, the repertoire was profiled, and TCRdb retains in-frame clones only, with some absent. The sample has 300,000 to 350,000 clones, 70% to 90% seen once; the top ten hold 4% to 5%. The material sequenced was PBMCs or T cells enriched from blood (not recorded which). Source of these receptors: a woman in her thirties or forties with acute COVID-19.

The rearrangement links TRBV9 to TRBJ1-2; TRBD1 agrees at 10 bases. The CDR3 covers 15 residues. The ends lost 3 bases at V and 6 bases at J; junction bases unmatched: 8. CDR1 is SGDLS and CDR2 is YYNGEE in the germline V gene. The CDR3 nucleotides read TGTGCCAGCAGCGCCAGAGACAGGGGGCAGAATGGCTACACCTTC. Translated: CASSARDRGQNGYTF.

CDR3 DNA: TGTGCCAGCAAAACTAGCGGGAGGGTGGATGAGCAGTTCTTC. It is translated as CASKTSGRVDEQFF. The genes are TRBV6-5 and TRBJ2-1; TRBD2 aligns across 13 bases. From germline, CDR1 is MNHEY and CDR2 SVGAGI. The CDR3 consists of 14 residues. J was trimmed by 8 bases and V by 7 bases; bases with no gene match: 5.

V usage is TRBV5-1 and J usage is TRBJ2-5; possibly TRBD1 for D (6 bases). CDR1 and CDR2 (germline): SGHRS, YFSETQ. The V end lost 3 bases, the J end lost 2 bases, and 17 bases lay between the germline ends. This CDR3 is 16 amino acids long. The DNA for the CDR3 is TGCGCCAGCAGCTCGGGAAATACAGGGCCTCAAGAGACCCAGTACTTC. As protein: CASSSGNTGPQETQYF. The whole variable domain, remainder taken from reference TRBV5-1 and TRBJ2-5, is KAGVTQTPRYLIKTRGQQVTLSCSPISGHRSVSWYQQTPGQGLQFLFEYFSETQRNKGNFPGRFSGRQFSNSRSEMNVSTLELGDSALYLCASSSGNTGPQETQYFGPGTRLLVL.

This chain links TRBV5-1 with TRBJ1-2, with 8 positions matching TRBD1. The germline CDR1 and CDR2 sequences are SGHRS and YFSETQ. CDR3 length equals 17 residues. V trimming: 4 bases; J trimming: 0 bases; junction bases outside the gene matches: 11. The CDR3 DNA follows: TGCGCCAGCAGCCCCTCCGGTCAGGGGGCGACTAACTATGGCTACACCTTC. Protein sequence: CASSPSGQGATNYGYTF.

Here the CDR3 reads CASGLAQNTEAFF. CDR3 DNA: TGTGCTAGTGGTTTGGCCCAGAACACTGAAGCTTTCTTT. This rearrangement joins TRBV12-5 to TRBJ1-1; D gene unclear. Trimming shortened V by 1 base and J by 1 base, and 4 bases separated the two germline ends. CDR3 length: 13 residues. Germline lookup yields CDR1 LGHNT and CDR2 FRNRAP.

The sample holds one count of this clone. The CDR3, as DNA: TGTGCCAGCGCCCCCAACTATATCGGGCAGTTCTTC. This translates into CASAPNYIGQFF. The chain recombines TRBV28 with TRBJ2-1; no clear D gene. CDR3 length: 12 residues. CDR1 is MDHEN, CDR2 SYDVKM, per germline. V was clipped by 8 bases and J by 12 bases, with 17 bases between them.

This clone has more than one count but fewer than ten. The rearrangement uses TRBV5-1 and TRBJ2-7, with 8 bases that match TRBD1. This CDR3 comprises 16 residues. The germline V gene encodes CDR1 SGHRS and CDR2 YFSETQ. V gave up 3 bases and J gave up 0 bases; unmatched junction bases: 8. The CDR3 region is CASSSGGQESSYEQYF. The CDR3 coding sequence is TGCGCCAGCAGCTCCGGGGGACAGGAAAGCTCCTACGAGCAGTACTTC.

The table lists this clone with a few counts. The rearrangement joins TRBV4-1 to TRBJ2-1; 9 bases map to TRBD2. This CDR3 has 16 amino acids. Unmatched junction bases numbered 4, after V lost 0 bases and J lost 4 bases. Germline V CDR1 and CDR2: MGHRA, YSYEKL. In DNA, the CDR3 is TGCGCCAGCAGCCAAGATACTAGCGGGCCGTACAATGAGCAGTTCTTC. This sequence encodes CASSQDTSGPYNEQFF.

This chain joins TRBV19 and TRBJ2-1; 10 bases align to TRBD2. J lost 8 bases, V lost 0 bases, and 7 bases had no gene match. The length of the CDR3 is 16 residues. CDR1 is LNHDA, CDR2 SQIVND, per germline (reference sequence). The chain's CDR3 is CASSIDERGGFYEQFF. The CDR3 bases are TGTGCCAGTAGTATAGATGAGCGGGGGGGCTTCTATGAGCAGTTCTTC.

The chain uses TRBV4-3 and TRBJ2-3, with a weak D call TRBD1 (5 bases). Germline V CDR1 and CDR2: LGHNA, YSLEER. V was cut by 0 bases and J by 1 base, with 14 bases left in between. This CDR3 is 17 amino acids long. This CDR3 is CASSQDRSQGGTDTQYF. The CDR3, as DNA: TGCGCCAGCAGCCAAGATAGGTCCCAGGGTGGCACAGATACGCAGTATTTT.

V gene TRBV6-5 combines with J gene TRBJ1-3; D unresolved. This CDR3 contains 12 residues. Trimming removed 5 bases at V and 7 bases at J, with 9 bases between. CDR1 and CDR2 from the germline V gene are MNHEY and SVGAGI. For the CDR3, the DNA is TGTGCCAGCAGTACCCCCGGGAACACCATATATTTT. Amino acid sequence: CASSTPGNTIYF.

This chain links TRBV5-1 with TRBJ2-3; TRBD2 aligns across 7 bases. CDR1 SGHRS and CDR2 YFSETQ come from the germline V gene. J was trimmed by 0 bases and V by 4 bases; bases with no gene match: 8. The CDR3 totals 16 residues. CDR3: CASSGTGTTSTDTQYF. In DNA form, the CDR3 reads TGCGCCAGCAGCGGTACCGGGACTACCAGCACAGATACGCAGTATTTT.

The CDR3 coding sequence is TGTGCCAGCAGCGCGAACCCACTGACAGATAATTCACCCCTCCACTTT. Translation gives CASSANPLTDNSPLHF. The chain joins TRBV9 to TRBJ1-6; a weak D match, TRBD1 (5 bases). V dropped 3 bases and J dropped 5 bases, with 15 bases sitting between them. The CDR3 sequence is 16 residues long. From germline, CDR1 is SGDLS and CDR2 YYNGEE.

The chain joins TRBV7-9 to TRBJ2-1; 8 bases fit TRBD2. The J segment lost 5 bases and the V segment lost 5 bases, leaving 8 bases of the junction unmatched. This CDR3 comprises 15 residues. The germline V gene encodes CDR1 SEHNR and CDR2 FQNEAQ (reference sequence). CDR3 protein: CASSPSGSRNNEQFF. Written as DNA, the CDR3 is TGTGCCAGCAGCCCAAGCGGGAGCCGCAACAATGAGCAGTTCTTC. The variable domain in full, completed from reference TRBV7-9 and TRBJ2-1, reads DTGVSQNPRHKITKRGQNVTFRCDPISEHNRLYWYRQTLGQGPEFLTYFQNEAQLEKSRLLSDRFSAERPKGSFSTLEIQRTEQGDSAMYLCASSPSGSRNNEQFFGPGTRLTVL.

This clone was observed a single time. In nucleotides, the CDR3 is TGTGCCAGCAGTTCCTTTCCGGGACTAGCGGGGGGGCCGATAGTAAATGAGCAGTTCTTC. Protein sequence: CASSSFPGLAGGPIVNEQFF. The J gene is TRBJ2-1, the V gene TRBV7-3, with 16 bases identical to TRBD2. CDR3 length equals 20 residues. The junction had 18 bases not matched to a gene; V was cut back by 6 bases and J by 7 bases. The germline V gene encodes CDR1 SGHTA and CDR2 FQGTGA.

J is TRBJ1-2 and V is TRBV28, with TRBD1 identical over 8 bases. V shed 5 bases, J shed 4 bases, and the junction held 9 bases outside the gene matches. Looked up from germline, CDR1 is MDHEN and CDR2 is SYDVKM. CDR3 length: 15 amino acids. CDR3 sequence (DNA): TGTGCCAGCAGTGCAACGGACAGGGCTCTCTATGGCTACACCTTC. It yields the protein CASSATDRALYGYTF.

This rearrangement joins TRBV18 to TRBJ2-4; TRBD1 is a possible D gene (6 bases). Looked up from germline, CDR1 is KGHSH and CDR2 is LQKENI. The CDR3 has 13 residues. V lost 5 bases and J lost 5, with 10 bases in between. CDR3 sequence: CASSGDKENIQYF. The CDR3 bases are TGTGCCAGCTCAGGGGACAAAGAAAACATTCAGTACTTC.

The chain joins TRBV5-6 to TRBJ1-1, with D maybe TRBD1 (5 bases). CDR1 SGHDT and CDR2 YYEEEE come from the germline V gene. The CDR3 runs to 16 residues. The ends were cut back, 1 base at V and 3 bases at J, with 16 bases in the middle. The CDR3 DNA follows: TGTGCCAGCAGCTTGATTCCCGGCGGGGGGGACACTGAAGCTTTCTTT. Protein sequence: CASSLIPGGGDTEAFF.

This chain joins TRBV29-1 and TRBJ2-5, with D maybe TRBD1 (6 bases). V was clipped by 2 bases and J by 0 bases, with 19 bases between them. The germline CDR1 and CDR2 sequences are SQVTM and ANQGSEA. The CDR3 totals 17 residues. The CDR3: CSVELSLWGLNQETQYF. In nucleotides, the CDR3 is TGCAGCGTTGAACTGTCTTTATGGGGGCTTAACCAAGAGACCCAGTACTTC.

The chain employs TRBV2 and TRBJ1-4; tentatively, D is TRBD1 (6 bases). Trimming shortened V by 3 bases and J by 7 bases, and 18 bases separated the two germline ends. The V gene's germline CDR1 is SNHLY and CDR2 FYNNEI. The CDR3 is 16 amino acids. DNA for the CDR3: TGTGCCAGCAGTGATAAAGGACAGCCGAGGGGTGAAAAACTGTTTTTT. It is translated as CASSDKGQPRGEKLFF.

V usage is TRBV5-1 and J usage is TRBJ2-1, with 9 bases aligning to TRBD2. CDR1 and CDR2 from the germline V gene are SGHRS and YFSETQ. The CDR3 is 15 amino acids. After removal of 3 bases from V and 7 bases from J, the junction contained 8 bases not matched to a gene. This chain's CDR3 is CASSSASGNTNEQFF. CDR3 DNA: TGCGCCAGCAGCTCAGCTAGCGGGAATACGAATGAGCAGTTCTTC.

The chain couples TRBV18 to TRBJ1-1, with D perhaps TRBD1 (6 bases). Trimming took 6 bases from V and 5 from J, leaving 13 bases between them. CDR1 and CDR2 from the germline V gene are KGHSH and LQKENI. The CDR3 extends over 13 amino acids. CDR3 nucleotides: TGTGCCAGCTCCCCTTTGAGGGGGACTGAAGCTTTCTTT. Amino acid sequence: CASSPLRGTEAFF.

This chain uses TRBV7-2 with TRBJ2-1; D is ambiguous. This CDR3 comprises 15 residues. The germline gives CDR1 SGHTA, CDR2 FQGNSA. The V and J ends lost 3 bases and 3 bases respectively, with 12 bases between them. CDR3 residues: CASSFTRGGYNEQFF. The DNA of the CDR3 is TGTGCCAGCAGCTTTACGCGCGGCGGCTACAATGAGCAGTTCTTC.